These 27 T cell receptor beta chains came from one sample sequenced in a study of blood T cell repertoires in COVID-19. The method was immunoSEQ multiplex PCR; TCRdb's version includes in-frame clones alone and lacks a portion of them. The sample carries about 210,000 clones, approximately 80% recorded once. Sequenced material: PBMCs or T cells enriched from blood (not recorded which). The receptors were gathered from a man younger than 40 with acute COVID-19.

This chain connects TRBV7-6 to TRBJ1-1; maybe TRBD1 (5 bases). Per the germline V gene, CDR1 is SGHVS and CDR2 is FNYEAQ. The CDR3 has 15 amino acids. The germline V and J ends were trimmed by 0 bases and 0 bases, with 8 bases remaining between them. The CDR3 nucleotides are TGTGCCAGCAGCTTAGCGCAGGGCCTGAACACTGAAGCTTTCTTT. Translation gives CASSLAQGLNTEAFF.

This clone was observed a handful of times. The chain employs TRBV18 and TRBJ1-3; TRBD1 matches 7 bases. This CDR3 contains 15 residues. The germline V gene encodes CDR1 KGHSH and CDR2 LQKENI. V was pared by 6 bases and J by 2 bases, with 7 bases of the junction left unmatched. The CDR3 nucleotides are TGTGCCAGCTCTCCGCAGGGGGTCCCTGGAAACACCATATATTTT. Protein: CASSPQGVPGNTIYF.

The chain joins TRBV5-1 to TRBJ1-2, with D perhaps matching TRBD1 (5 bases). Germline CDR1 reads SGHRS; CDR2 reads YFSETQ. Trimming left V 0 bases short and J 4 bases short, with 13 bases between. CDR3 length: 15 amino acids. CDR3: CASSLEEGQGYGYTF. DNA for the CDR3: TGCGCCAGCAGCTTGGAGGAGGGGCAGGGCTATGGCTACACCTTC.

This chain joins TRBV19 and TRBJ1-2; TRBD1 matches 9 bases. The V and J ends lost 5 bases and 7 bases, in that order; junction bases with no gene match: 2. Germline V gene lookup returns CDR1 LNHDA and CDR2 SQIVND (reference sequence). CDR3 size: 12 residues. CDR3 residues: CASSGTGFGYTF. CDR3 bases: TGTGCCAGTAGTGGGACAGGGTTTGGCTACACCTTC.

The J gene is TRBJ2-4, the V gene TRBV12-3 or TRBV12-4, with 10 positions matching TRBD1. The CDR3 runs to 13 residues. J lost 6 bases, V lost 8 bases, and 4 bases had no gene match. The CDR3 DNA sequence: TGTGCCAGCTTCCGGACAGGGGGAAACATTCAGTACTTC. This gives the protein CASFRTGGNIQYF.

This chain joins TRBV5-4 and TRBJ2-7; 8 bases align to TRBD1. This CDR3 spans 14 amino acids. The V gene end was trimmed by 3 bases and the J gene end by 2 bases; junction bases not matched to a gene: 4. CDR1 SGHNT and CDR2 YYREEE come from the germline V gene (reference sequence). Here the CDR3 reads CASSWGTGPYEQYF. CDR3 coding DNA: TGTGCCAGCAGCTGGGGGACAGGTCCCTACGAGCAGTACTTC.

This clone was seen only once. CDR3 loop: CASLRVDRGYTF. The CDR3 DNA is TGTGCCAGCCTCAGGGTAGATAGGGGCTACACCTTC. This sequence joins TRBV9 and TRBJ1-2; possible D gene TRBD1, 5 bases. CDR3 length equals 12 residues. Trimming removed 7 bases at V and 8 bases at J, with 15 bases between. CDR1 and CDR2 from the germline V gene are SGDLS and YYNGEE.

This clone ranks as medium-sized. Other nucleotide sequences from this sample produce the same CDR3. The chain links TRBV27 to TRBJ1-2; D is perhaps TRBD1 (5 bases). This CDR3 contains 13 residues. Trimming stripped 3 bases from V and 2 bases from J, with 7 bases between. Germline V CDR1 and CDR2: MNHEY, SMNVEV (reference sequence). The CDR3 DNA sequence: TGTGCCAGCAGTTTGGAGGGGAACTATGGCTACACCTTC. This translates into CASSLEGNYGYTF.

This clone was seen only a few times. This sequence joins TRBV12-5 and TRBJ2-2; no definite D call. This CDR3 region has 13 residues. V dropped 2 bases and J dropped 5 bases, with 6 bases sitting between them. Per the germline V gene, CDR1 is LGHNT and CDR2 is FRNRAP. The CDR3 here is CASGLSVTGELFF. The CDR3 DNA reads TGTGCTAGTGGTTTGTCGGTGACCGGGGAGCTGTTTTTT.

J is TRBJ2-2 and V is TRBV30; D perhaps matches TRBD1 (6 bases). From germline, CDR1 is GTSNPN and CDR2 SVGIG (reference sequence). Trimming pared 8 bases from V and 5 bases from J, leaving 18 bases between. The CDR3 is 14 residues long. CDR3 in DNA: TGTGCCGCGACCAGGGGAGTCCCGACCGGGGAGCTGTTTTTT. This translates into CAATRGVPTGELFF.

The chain combines TRBV6-1 with TRBJ2-1; D is unclear. Germline CDR1 MNHNS, CDR2 SASEGT. CDR3 length: 14 residues. The V gene lost 2 bases and the J gene lost 0 bases, with 5 bases spanning the gap. The CDR3 is CASSETNSYNEQFF. The CDR3 bases are TGTGCCAGCAGTGAAACTAACTCCTACAATGAGCAGTTCTTC.

In its sample, this clone was seen once. The rearrangement uses TRBV5-5 and TRBJ1-4; 8 nucleotides agree with TRBD1. Germline CDR1 reads SGHKS; CDR2 reads YYEKEE (reference sequence). V was pared by 4 bases and J by 7 bases, with 9 bases of the junction left unmatched. The CDR3 length is 15 residues. The CDR3 sequence: CASSRGQGGSEKLFF. CDR3 bases: TGTGCCAGCAGCCGCGGACAGGGAGGGAGTGAAAAACTGTTTTTT.

V is TRBV3-1 (or the pseudogene TRBV3-2) and J is TRBJ2-2; TRBD2 matches 12 bases. This CDR3 contains 16 residues. Germline V CDR1 and CDR2: LGHDT, YNNKEL (reference sequence). V lost 8 bases, J lost 5 bases, and 9 bases stayed unmatched. CDR3 nucleotides: TGTGCCAGCTTCCCTAGCGGGGGGGGTCCTACCGGGGAGCTGTTTTTT. Protein product: CASFPSGGGPTGELFF.

The V gene is TRBV5-5, the J gene TRBJ1-2; TRBD1 is a possible D gene (5 bases). Trimming removed 3 bases at V and 7 bases at J, with 10 bases between. The CDR3 has 12 residues. Germline assignment: CDR1 SGHKS and CDR2 YYEKEE (reference sequence). CDR3 region: CASSWTTAGYTF. DNA for the CDR3: TGTGCCAGCAGCTGGACGACAGCTGGCTACACCTTC.

The chain has TRBV7-9 and TRBJ1-4; a weak D match, TRBD1 (5 bases). This CDR3 is built from 13 residues. Trimming removed 8 bases at V and 5 bases at J, with 12 bases between. Per the germline V gene, CDR1 is SEHNR and CDR2 is FQNEAQ (reference sequence). In nucleotides, the CDR3 is TGTGCCAGCCTCGACAGCCTGAATGAAAAACTGTTTTTT. Residues: CASLDSLNEKLFF.

J is TRBJ1-1 and V is TRBV5-1; the D gene is possibly TRBD1 (5 bases). The CDR3 spans 15 residues. Germline loops: CDR1 SGHRS, CDR2 YFSETQ. The V gene lost 4 bases and the J gene lost 8 bases, with 21 bases spanning the gap. The CDR3 protein is CASSPSAALGQEAFF. In DNA form, the CDR3 reads TGCGCCAGCAGCCCCTCGGCGGCGCTGGGGCAAGAAGCTTTCTTT.

About this clone: Distinct nucleotide sequences in the sample also encode this CDR3. This CDR3 reads CASSLAGGYEQYF. The DNA for the CDR3 is TGTGCCAGCTCACTAGCGGGGGGTTACGAGCAGTACTTC. This chain uses TRBV19 with TRBJ2-7, with 12 bases lining up with TRBD2. The V segment lost 9 bases and the J segment 4 bases; nucleotides outside the gene matches: 4. This CDR3 contains 13 residues. Germline V gene data show CDR1 as LNHDA and CDR2 as SQIVND (reference sequence).

V is TRBV7-6 and J is TRBJ2-7, with 7 bases that match TRBD2. The germline V gene has CDR1 SGHVS and CDR2 FNYEAQ. The CDR3 is made up of 18 amino acids. Unmatched junction bases numbered 16, after V lost 5 bases and J lost 0 bases. The chain's CDR3 is CASSPHDPLAASSYEQYF. The DNA for the CDR3 is TGTGCCAGCAGCCCCCATGACCCCCTAGCGGCGAGCTCCTACGAGCAGTACTTC.

The rearrangement links TRBV12-3 or TRBV12-4 to TRBJ2-7; possible D gene TRBD1, 5 bases. Trimming shortened V by 6 bases and J by 1 base, and 10 bases separated the two germline ends. The CDR3 sequence is 13 residues long. DNA for the CDR3: TGTGCCAGCAGAAGGGGTGGGTCCTACGAGCAGTACTTC. Its protein is CASRRGGSYEQYF.

The chain links TRBV6-1 to TRBJ1-5, with 8 bases identical to TRBD1. The CDR3 loop spans 16 amino acids. The V segment lost 2 bases and the J segment 3 bases; nucleotides outside the gene matches: 6. Germline V gives CDR1 MNHNS, CDR2 SASEGT. The CDR3 protein is CASSEYGQGNNQPQHF. CDR3 sequence (DNA): TGTGCCAGCAGTGAATATGGACAGGGTAACAATCAGCCCCAGCATTTT.

The CDR3 nucleotides read TGTGCCAGCAGTGACAGGGCTAACTATGGCTACACCTTC. Its translation: CASSDRANYGYTF. The chain uses TRBV28 and TRBJ1-2, with TRBD1 identical over 7 bases. CDR3 size: 13 residues. Germline trimming cut 5 bases from V and 0 bases from J; bases unmatched to any gene: 0. Germline V gene data show CDR1 as MDHEN and CDR2 as SYDVKM.

This clone was observed a handful of times. The chain links TRBV10-3 to TRBJ1-2; 7 bases align to TRBD1. V lost 7 bases, J lost 3 bases, and 8 bases stayed unmatched. The CDR3 is made up of 14 amino acids. CDR1 and CDR2 from the germline V gene are ENHRY and SYGVKD. This CDR3 is CAITATGVDYGYTF. CDR3 bases: TGTGCCATCACCGCTACAGGGGTTGACTATGGCTACACCTTC.

The chain joins TRBV19 to TRBJ1-2, with D perhaps matching TRBD1 (5 bases). Trimming took off 3 bases at V and 2 bases at J, with 10 bases between the two ends. Germline loops: CDR1 LNHDA, CDR2 SQIVND (reference sequence). The CDR3 is made up of 14 amino acids. CDR3 protein: CASSILQANYGYTF. CDR3 in DNA: TGTGCCAGTAGTATCCTACAGGCCAACTATGGCTACACCTTC.

The J gene is TRBJ2-7, the V gene TRBV3-1 (or the pseudogene TRBV3-2), with D perhaps TRBD2 (7 bases). Germline V gene sequence: CDR1 LGHDT, CDR2 YNNKEL (reference sequence). The CDR3 runs to 15 residues. Trimming shortened V by 1 base and J by 2 bases, and 12 bases separated the two germline ends. The DNA of the CDR3 is TGTGCCAGCAGCCAAGGTGGGGGGGGCCCCTACGAGCAGTACTTC. It specifies CASSQGGGGPYEQYF.

This rearrangement joins TRBV29-1 to TRBJ2-1; 7 nucleotides align to TRBD1. This CDR3 has 13 amino acids. Germline trimming cut 7 bases from V and 0 bases from J; bases unmatched to any gene: 3. The germline gives CDR1 SQVTM, CDR2 ANQGSEA. CDR3 residues: CSDRQGSYNEQFF. The CDR3 bases are TGCAGCGATCGACAGGGCTCCTACAATGAGCAGTTCTTC.

The gene calls are TRBV5-1 and TRBJ1-4, with D perhaps matching TRBD1 (6 bases). Trimming left V 4 bases short and J 5 bases short, with 12 bases between. From germline, CDR1 is SGHRS and CDR2 YFSETQ. The CDR3 consists of 14 residues. CDR3: CASSPRGQNEKLFF. The CDR3, as DNA: TGCGCCAGCAGCCCCAGAGGACAGAATGAAAAACTGTTTTTT.

The chain employs TRBV25-1 and TRBJ1-2; D possibly corresponds to TRBD1 (5 bases). Germline V gives CDR1 MGHDK, CDR2 SYGVNS. V dropped 2 bases and J dropped 5 bases, with 21 bases sitting between them. The CDR3 spans 17 residues. The DNA of the CDR3 is TGTGCCAGCAGTGAAGAGCATCAGGGAACGGCCGGTTATGGCTACACCTTC. Translating it yields CASSEEHQGTAGYGYTF.